Detailed here is one T cell receptor (beta chain). Antigen unknown. The data stem from a study of shared clonotypes between healthy human individuals. In replicate PCRs of sorted subsets, roughly 190 ng DNA, approximately 32,000 T cell genomes, was used. TCRdb's copy holds only in-frame clones and misses some; the assay was immunoSEQ multiplex PCR. Among approximately 1,500,000 clones listed, roughly 98% were seen once. The CDR3 is 13 amino acids. Germline V lookup: CDR1 SGHTA, CDR2 FQGNSA. Between the trimmed V and J ends, which lost 1 base and 4 bases, there was a span of 5 bases. Study findings and constraints: Naive subsets, compared against memory subsets, generally had larger estimated richness values. Sorted-subset samples were not fully sequenced, rarefaction indicated.

Sequencing was done on a sample of naive CD4+ T cells sorted from blood. Described subset: CD45RA+ positively selected. The chain is built from TRBV7-2 and TRBJ2-1; D uncertain. The clonotype originates from a man aged 30 to 39 in good health. Written as DNA, the CDR3 is TGTGCCAGCAGCTTAGACACTTACAATGAGCAGTTCTTC. The encoded protein is CASSLDTYNEQFF.